Presented here are 17 T cell receptor beta chains from one specimen sequenced in a study of OX40 agonist ivuxolimab in advanced cancers. Libraries were prepared by immunoSEQ multiplex PCR; TCRdb keeps only in-frame clonotypes and omits some of them. The profile shows roughly 36,000 clones, 65% to 75% of them singletons. Sequenced here: CD4+ or CD8+ T cells sorted from blood, sampled in a trial of the OX40 agonist ivuxolimab. All receptors derive from an adult with an advanced solid tumor such as melanoma, head and neck, liver or kidney cancer.

The rearrangement joins TRBV7-3 to TRBJ1-6; tentatively, D is TRBD1 (5 bases). Between the trimmed V and J ends, which lost 4 bases and 5 bases, there was a span of 12 bases. This CDR3 region has 15 residues. The V gene's germline CDR1 is SGHTA and CDR2 FQGTGA. The CDR3 region is CASSWGRTNNSPLHF. Written as DNA, the CDR3 is TGTGCCAGCAGCTGGGGCCGGACAAATAATTCACCCCTCCACTTT.

The chain couples TRBV10-3 to TRBJ2-5; D is unclear. This CDR3 is 13 amino acids long. V dropped 3 bases and J dropped 1 base, with 6 bases sitting between them. The V gene's germline CDR1 is ENHRY and CDR2 SYGVKD. DNA for the CDR3: TGTGCCATCAGTGAAGGCAGCCAAGAGACCCAGTACTTC. It is translated as CAISEGSQETQYF.

The chain recombines TRBV9 with TRBJ2-3; 7 nucleotides line up with TRBD2. V lost 4 bases, J lost 5 bases, and 13 bases stayed unmatched. The CDR3 has 16 residues. Per germline, CDR1 SGDLS and CDR2 YYNGEE. The CDR3 DNA sequence: TGTGCCAGCAGCTCTGGGGGAGCGGGGTTGCAAGATACGCAGTATTTT. It is translated as CASSSGGAGLQDTQYF.

This clone was seen a handful of times. V and J are TRBV28 and TRBJ1-2, with D tentatively TRBD1 (6 bases). V was clipped by 5 bases and J by 2 bases, with 18 bases between them. CDR3 length: 16 amino acids. Germline CDR1 is MDHEN and CDR2 is SYDVKM. CDR3: CASSKSGTILNYGYTF. For the CDR3, the DNA is TGTGCCAGCAGTAAGTCCGGGACAATACTAAACTATGGCTACACCTTC.

The V gene is TRBV5-8, the J gene TRBJ2-5, with a possible D match to TRBD2 (7 bases). Trimming took off 4 bases at V and 4 bases at J, with 17 bases between the two ends. CDR1 SGHTS and CDR2 YDEGEE come from the germline V gene. The length of the CDR3 is 15 residues. Written as DNA, the CDR3 is TGTGCCAGCAGCCTAAGGGGGGGGGTGCGAGAGACCCAGTACTTC. Protein product: CASSLRGGVRETQYF.

This clone was observed a single time. This sequence joins TRBV2 and TRBJ2-5; the D is unclear. The CDR3 covers 11 residues. CDR1 is SNHLY, CDR2 FYNNEI, per germline. V shed 1 base and J shed 4 bases, with 1 base lying between them. Here the CDR3 reads CASSEGETQYF. For the CDR3, the DNA is TGTGCCAGCAGTGAAGGAGAGACCCAGTACTTC. Looking up the rest from reference TRBV2 and TRBJ2-5 gives the full variable domain: EPEVTQTPSHQVTQMGQEVILRCVPISNHLYFYWYRQILGQKVEFLVSFYNNEISEKSEIFDDQFSVERPDGSNFTLKIRSTKLEDSAMYFCASSEGETQYFGPGTRLLVL.

This rearrangement joins TRBV7-2 to TRBJ1-6, with D hard to call. The CDR3 length is 15 residues. Trimming took off 5 bases at V and 7 bases at J, with 15 bases between the two ends. Germline V gene sequence: CDR1 SGHTA, CDR2 FQGNSA. In nucleotides, the CDR3 is TGTGCCAGCAGCCCTCCGGGCAACCCCAATTCACCCCTCCACTTT. The encoded protein is CASSPPGNPNSPLHF.

This clone is medium-sized by share. The chain has TRBV28 and TRBJ2-7; D gene ambiguous. Trimming removed 5 bases at V and 1 base at J, with 6 bases between. In germline, CDR1 is MDHEN, CDR2 SYDVKM. The CDR3 totals 12 residues. CDR3 coding DNA: TGTGCCAGCAGTCCTAATTCCTACGAGCAGTACTTC. Protein: CASSPNSYEQYF.

This clone is classed as medium-sized. The V and J genes are TRBV9 and TRBJ1-1; 8 bases line up with TRBD1. Germline V gives CDR1 SGDLS, CDR2 YYNGEE. V gave up 4 bases and J gave up 11 bases; unmatched junction bases: 13. The CDR3 is made up of 14 amino acids. This chain's CDR3 is CASSPNPGTGSAFF. The CDR3 nucleotides are TGTGCCAGCAGCCCAAATCCGGGGACAGGTTCGGCTTTCTTT.

The DNA for the CDR3 is TGTGCCAGCAGCTTAACACAGCCGGTAACTGAAGCTTTCTTT. It codes for CASSLTQPVTEAFF. V gene TRBV5-6 combines with J gene TRBJ1-1; D call uncertain. Between the trimmed V and J ends, which lost 2 bases and 5 bases, there was a span of 13 bases. This CDR3 comprises 14 residues. From germline, CDR1 is SGHDT and CDR2 YYEEEE.

The chain uses TRBV7-2 and TRBJ2-2, with D perhaps matching TRBD2 (6 bases). Germline CDR1 is SGHTA and CDR2 is FQGNSA. Trimming removed 5 bases from V and 2 bases from J, with 15 bases in between. The CDR3 sequence is 16 residues long. The CDR3 sequence is CASSISGTFNTGELFF. DNA of the CDR3: TGTGCCAGCAGCATTAGTGGGACTTTTAACACCGGGGAGCTGTTTTTT.

This clone is medium-sized (0.01 to 0.1%) in the sample. This chain links TRBV15 with TRBJ2-7; D could derive from TRBD1 or TRBD2 (5 bases each). In germline, CDR1 is LNHNV, CDR2 YYDKDF (reference sequence). The CDR3 runs to 13 residues. Trimming removed 8 bases at V and 7 bases at J, with 18 bases between. CDR3 residues: CATAKWGTWEQYV. The CDR3 nucleotides are TGTGCCACCGCAAAGTGGGGGACGTGGGAGCAGTACGTC.

The V and J genes are TRBV6-5 and TRBJ2-3; weak D call: TRBD2 (6 bases). Germline CDR1 and CDR2: MNHEY and SVGAGI. Trimming stripped 2 bases from V and 3 bases from J, with 9 bases between. This CDR3 is 14 amino acids long. The CDR3 protein is CASSYLRGTDTQYF. CDR3 DNA sequence: TGTGCCAGCAGTTACCTCCGGGGGACAGATACGCAGTATTTT.

In its sample, this clone was seen a few times. This chain joins TRBV5-1 and TRBJ2-3, with a weak D call TRBD2 (6 bases). Trimming shortened V by 5 bases and J by 7 bases, and 14 bases separated the two germline ends. The germline gives CDR1 SGHRS, CDR2 YFSETQ. This CDR3 has 13 residues. The CDR3 spells CASRPGAGYTQYF. CDR3 DNA: TGCGCCAGCAGACCCGGGGCGGGGTATACGCAGTATTTT.

This clone was found a few times. The chain couples TRBV2 to TRBJ2-1, with D possibly TRBD2 on 5 matching bases. Germline V lookup: CDR1 SNHLY, CDR2 FYNNEI. V was trimmed by 0 bases and J by 5 bases, leaving 8 bases between them. This CDR3 region has 14 residues. The CDR3 DNA is TGTGCCAGCAGTGAAGCTCGGGGTAACAATGAGCAGTTCTTC. This gives the protein CASSEARGNNEQFF.

This clone was found once. The rearrangement joins TRBV10-2 to TRBJ2-3; D remains unclear. This CDR3 spans 15 amino acids. The germline gives CDR1 WSHSY, CDR2 SAAADI. The ends were cut back, 3 bases at V and 0 bases at J, with 10 bases in the middle. The CDR3 coding sequence is TGCGCCAGCAGTGACCCCGGGCGGAGCACAGATACGCAGTATTTT. This encodes CASSDPGRSTDTQYF.

The rearrangement links TRBV7-8 to TRBJ2-3, with 9 bases aligning to TRBD2. The germline gives CDR1 SGHVS, CDR2 FQNEAQ. Trimming took 1 base from V and 2 from J; bases not matched to a gene: 10. The CDR3 sequence is 18 residues long. CDR3 amino acids: CASSLVLAGAPYTDTQYF. As DNA, the CDR3 is TGTGCCAGCAGCTTAGTGTTAGCGGGGGCGCCATACACAGATACGCAGTATTTT.